This T cell receptor (beta chain) came from a study of blood T cell repertoires in COVID-19. About the research overall: Samples representing acute and convalescent COVID-19 were sourced from the United States, Italy and Spain. In each case, the material was cDNA or gDNA derived from T cells, B-cell-depleted T cells, or PBMCs.

In the original workflow: The assay estimated nucleated cells by amplifying reference gene primers. Data came from immunoSEQ multiplex PCR; TCRdb stores just in-frame clones and leaves some out. The V and J calls and the clone size are those of that table, but D and trimming were determined from the DNA. The sample includes 140,000 to 150,000 clones, approximately 87% of them seen just once. With 4 bases clipped from V and 2 bases from J, the junction kept 1 base outside the gene matches. The CDR3 is 13 amino acids. CDR1 is MRHNA, CDR2 SNTAGT, per germline. This clone was counted only a few times. This sequence was found in a man aged 45 to 65 who had recovered from COVID-19. This chain uses TRBV6-4 with TRBJ2-7; 8 bases line up with TRBD1. Sequencing was performed on peripheral blood. Written as DNA, the CDR3 is TGTGCCAGCAGTGCAGGGGGCCCCTACGAGCAGTACTTC. Translating gives CASSAGGPYEQYF.